This T cell receptor (beta chain) was found in a study of T cells after yellow fever vaccination. Study-wide background: For low cell numbers, libraries were made with SMART-Seq v4 Ultra Low Input.

They built TCR cDNA with 5'RACE template switching, a step that put in a universal primer site and UMIs. TCRdb itself ran the 5' RACE reads through MiXCR, one entry per CDR3 protein. The sample shows around 250,000 distinct CDR3 sequences, about 7% of them seen only once. Worth noting for this clonotype: Its antigen is still unknown. A much bigger clone sits one base away, suggesting this may be a read error.

General study findings and limits: Abundant clonotypes (contaminants from the bulk population) could be present in FACS-sorted repertoires. A small proportion of clonotypes was detected in both the CD4 and CD8 compartments.

Here the sequenced sample was CD4+ T cells sorted from PBMCs, taken 15 days after the yellow fever booster vaccination. This receptor was taken from a man aged 25 to 40 who received the YFV17D yellow fever vaccine.

CDR3 sequence (DNA): TGTGCCAGCAGCCCGGGGGGGGATGCGCAGTATTTT. Translated, it gives CASSPGGDAQYF. The V and J genes are TRBV7-3 and TRBJ2-3; 8 bases match TRBD2. This CDR3 comprises 12 residues. Unmatched junction bases numbered 5, after V lost 5 bases and J lost 10 bases. CDR1 SGHTA and CDR2 FQGTGA come from the germline V gene.